The text below deals with one T cell receptor (beta chain). The clone's antigen remains unknown. Base qualities are not provided; no much larger clone lies one nucleotide away. The sample belongs to a study of blood T cell repertoires in COVID-19 (dated by TCRdb to 2018 to 2021). Looking at the study overall: Collaborator samples came from the United States, Italy and Spain and covered acute and convalescent phases of COVID-19. Samples were obtained from the ongoing ImmuneRACE study (first 160 participants) and from about 1,300 subjects provided by 6 global collaborators. The sample metadata nearly always contained a de-identified subject ID, COVID-19 status, age in years and sex. The repertoires were released in a freely available public database intended as a resource for research on the immune response to SARS-CoV-2. The prospective study material was composed of cDNA or gDNA derived from T cells, B-cell-depleted T cells, or PBMCs. Where HLA class I and class II types were available, the types were taken from metadata supplied by the sample provider, not from assay-based typing. Deeply sampled blood TCRbeta repertoires from subjects exposed to, actively infected with, or recovered from COVID-19 were included in the dataset.

The paper as a whole reports these results and caveats: The quantity of clinical and demographic metadata differed by source and by participant and was supplied without curation.

TCRbeta CDR3 regions were amplified from genomic DNA by means of the immunoSEQ Assay, a bias-controlled multiplex PCR. Per the source publication's procedure: Nucleated cell counts per sample were estimated from amplification of reference gene primers within the assay. Sequence reads were collapsed and filtered to measure the absolute abundance of every unique TCRbeta CDR3 rearrangement. For each sample, productive Simpson clonality was calculated as the square root of Simpson's diversity index over productive rearrangements. Sourced from immuneACCESS, this table was stored by TCRdb with only in-frame sequences that have V and J called. A share of the clones is absent; for the studies checked, an unresolved V gene accounts for under half, and the remainder has no known explanation. The V and J calls and the clone size are those of that table, but D and trimming were determined from the DNA. Across this sample there are about 280,000 clones, with approximately 78% seen only once. The top ten clonotypes cover roughly 4.7% of the sample.

As encoded in the germline V gene (reference sequence), CDR1 is LNHDA while CDR2 is SQIVND. The junction shows trimming of 4 bases on V and 11 bases on J, plus 17 bases between the germline ends. Taken from cysteine to phenylalanine, the CDR3 has 13 residues. The only DNA kept is the CDR3, 39 bases in frame from the first base. In the prospective study, participants were roughly 18 to 100 years old, resided in about two dozen geographic areas of the United States, and were enrolled through a virtual design. In the prospective study, cohorts were assigned on the basis of participant-reported clinical history obtained from a screening survey and a study questionnaire. Exposed participants had been in contact with someone with a PCR-confirmed or clinician-diagnosed COVID-19 case within 2 weeks of study entry. Mobile phlebotomists in the prospective study collected whole blood, serum and a nasopharyngeal or oropharyngeal swab from every participant. Over a roughly 2-month period, participants in the prospective study had the option of providing additional blood draws and questionnaires. Blood samples from the prospective study were shipped frozen or at room temperature prior to DNA extraction.

The chain was built from TRBV19 and TRBJ1-1; a weak D assignment points to TRBD1 (6 bases agree). Sequencing was carried out using PBMCs or T cells enriched from blood (not recorded which). This clonotype was obtained from a man aged 40-55 years who had been exposed to COVID-19. The CDR3 corresponds to CASSTDTGLYAFF. The nucleotide sequence is given as TGTGCCAGTAGTACCGATACAGGGCTCTACGCTTTCTTT.